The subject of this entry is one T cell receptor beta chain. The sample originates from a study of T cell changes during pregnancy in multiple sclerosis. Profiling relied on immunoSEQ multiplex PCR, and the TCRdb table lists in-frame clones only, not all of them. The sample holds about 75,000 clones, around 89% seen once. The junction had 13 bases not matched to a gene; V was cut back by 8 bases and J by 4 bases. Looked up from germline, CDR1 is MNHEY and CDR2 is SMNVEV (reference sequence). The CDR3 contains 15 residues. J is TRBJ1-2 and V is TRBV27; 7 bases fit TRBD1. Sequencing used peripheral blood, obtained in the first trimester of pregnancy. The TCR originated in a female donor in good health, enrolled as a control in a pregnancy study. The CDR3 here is CASFPRRDSLYGYTF. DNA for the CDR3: TGTGCCAGCTTCCCTCGGAGGGACAGCCTCTATGGCTACACCTTC.